This T cell receptor (beta chain) is drawn from a study of cytomegalovirus exposure and HLA in healthy donors (dated 2017 in TCRdb). Broadly, across the study: An earlier analysis of some 550 of the donors reported approximately 270 Gb of sequence data and some 100 million unique TCR beta sequences from approximately 180 million T cells. Every repertoire in the discovery cohort had been generated on one and the same sequencing platform. Using immunosequencing, the study profiled T cell repertoires from approximately 700 subjects and related those repertoires to cytomegalovirus serostatus. On average, roughly 250,000 unique TCR beta nucleotide sequences were sequenced per donor among 300 to 500 genotyped donors of the cohort, with roughly 18% of those sequences being non-productive. Donor age, sex, ethnicity and CMV serostatus were compiled alongside the repertoire data. The number of typed donors differed by locus: about 620-630 for A, B, C, DRB1 and DQB1; some 500 for DQA1; roughly 600 for DPA1; and about 450 for DPB1. Of the roughly 400 genotyped donors, 65% to 90% fell in the genetic ancestry cluster associated with self-reported Caucasian donors. In an earlier analysis of more than 550 of the donors, high-throughput TCR beta sequencing was used to judge whether each TCR beta V gene segment behaved as functional or pseudogenic. A separate validation cohort of more than 100 different subjects was used in addition to the approximately 700-subject first cohort. Five DR-DQ haplotypes were treated as single units for association and clustering because of strong linkage in the cohort. In a later analysis, previously published TCR beta repertoires from several hundred donors were re-analyzed and high-resolution HLA genotyping was added so that TCR occurrence patterns could be studied. The study combined high-throughput TCR immunosequencing, statistical association of individual TCRs with disease status, and machine learning to predict cytomegalovirus infection status. A later genetic analysis used genome-wide SNP genotypes for about 60% of the roughly 700 donors, treating that subset as a discovery cohort. The study aimed to test whether cataloging public T cell receptors could reveal signatures of past pathogen exposure. HLA typing covered class I and class II loci at four-digit resolution. Rather than using new phenotypic data, the later analysis identified candidate immune exposures from TCR beta sequences and from how often those sequences occurred across donors. An early release that covered about 600 HLA-typed donors contained about 300 gigabases of sequencing data and 75 million to 100 million unique TCR sequences.

The cohort consisted of 670 or so healthy bone marrow donors. At the time of sampling, all cohort members were nominally healthy, though unrecorded immune exposures were likely present. The donor was CMV seronegative and was included in the group of a few hundred seronegative cohort members. A peripheral blood sample was collected from each donor, and TCR beta sequencing was performed on peripheral blood mononuclear cells. Genomic DNA extraction from the blood cell samples was performed with the Qiagen DNeasy Blood Extraction Kit. The CDR3 holds 15 amino acids from the cysteine to the phenylalanine. Just CDR3 DNA is preserved here, 45 bases in frame from base 1. V lost 2 bases and J lost 2 bases; the stretch between them is 14 bases long. Via the germline V gene (reference sequence), CDR1 is GTSNPN and CDR2 SVGIG. Notes on this clone: It lacks a known antigen. Base qualities are not at hand, and no much larger clone is one base apart.

Libraries were prepared through the immunoSEQ multiplex PCR assay. For the multiplex PCR, a mixture combining 60 forward primers for TCR Vbeta segments and 13 reverse primers for TCR Jbeta segments was used. A multiplex PCR assay on genomic DNA amplified the CDR3 region of rearranged TCR beta genes. On the Illumina HiSeq System, the amplified TCR beta libraries were sequenced as 87-base-pair reads. Under the source paper's analysis protocol: A later analysis tallied around 80 million unique TCR beta chains across the 666 repertoires, and about 10 million of those chains were shared by two or more donors. To remove PCR and sequencing errors, raw reads were error-corrected and collapsed into unique sequences using a nearest-neighbor algorithm that merged closely related sequences. To assign V, D and J gene segments, CDR3 sequences were aligned to IMGT reference sequences. For a sequence to be retained, a match of at least six nucleotides was required to both a V gene segment and a J gene segment. A rearrangement was called productive if the CDR3 had no stop codons and remained in frame with V and J, and every other rearrangement was called non-productive. Following IMGT convention, CDR3 was defined as the stretch from the second conserved V-encoded cysteine up to the conserved J-encoded phenylalanine. In an earlier analysis of roughly 610 of the donors, sequences lacking an unambiguous match to a single V gene segment were excluded. In an earlier analysis of some 590 of the donors, a V segment was called functional when productive rearrangements were above 56.7%, and segregating when the standard deviation between donors exceeded 5%. A statistical classification framework was developed to diagnose cytomegalovirus status using the catalog of TCR beta chain sequences. In a later analysis, TCR nucleotide sequences were compared against IMGT/GENE-DB human TR gene sequences so that V and J genes could be assigned. In a later analysis, CDR3 sequences and most-parsimonious VDJ recombination scenarios were assigned using the TCRdist pipeline. In a later analysis, each TCR beta chain was defined by its CDR3 amino acid sequence together with its V-gene family, and reads lacking a unique V-gene family were excluded. As a way to deal with suspected cross-contamination and a sequencing artifact, a later analysis dropped 640 or so nucleotide sequences that were highly shared and had low generation probability. For each public chain, a later analysis derived a clonal expansion index from normalized ranks of inferred template counts within each repertoire. A later analysis computed generation probabilities with a VDJ recombination model fitted to out-of-frame rearrangements, and checked the results against IGoR. In a later analysis, hypergeometric tests were used to score TCR-TCR, TCR-HLA and TCR-CMV co-occurrence, with a repertoire-size bias correction applied to TCR pairs. False discovery rates were estimated in a later analysis by permuting HLA or CMV assignments 20 times. In a later analysis, co-occurring TCRs were grouped using DBSCAN, and TCRdist sequence similarity was added for clustering within HLA-allele-positive subsets. For co-occurrence clustering, repertoires with fewer than 30,000 or more than 120,000 public chains were excluded, along with roughly 5 repertoires with anomalous nucleotide sharing. Not all clones reach the TCRdb copy of this immuneACCESS table, which keeps in-frame sequences only. Checked studies attribute under half of the gap to unresolved V genes and leave the rest unexplained. The D gene and trimming were derived from the DNA, and the V and J assignments and clone size from that table. In this sample the table shows 100,000 to 150,000 clones, 70% to 85% of which occur a single time. The biggest ten clones account for approximately 1.2% of the sample.

What the research found in general, with its limitations: In a later analysis, the rate of TCR association differed among HLA loci, with DRB1 alleles having the most associated TCRs and HLA-C alleles having the fewest. V-gene and J-gene trimming of TCR beta chains was associated with a missense DCLRE1C variant in a later genetic analysis, and the association was replicated in an independent cohort. The study listed 164 TCR beta chains as associated with cytomegalovirus. Specific HLA alleles were associated with 15,000 to 20,000 TCR beta sequences at a false discovery rate of 0.05 in a later analysis. The 87-base-pair reads could not distinguish some IMGT-functional V segments, including TRBV6-2 and TRBV6-3, so those segments were excluded. A further reported finding was that TCR beta sequences accurately predicted the HLA-A and HLA-B alleles for most subjects in the first cohort. The presence/absence analyses assumed that sequencing depth was roughly uniform across donors, and that assumption may not be true. In an earlier analysis of fewer than 750 of the donors, most TCR beta V segments were observed in productive rearrangements about 87% or about 30% of the time, broadly matching IMGT annotations. HLA typing was unavailable for some donors at each locus, so association tests used only the typed subset. The earlier analysis of almost 600 of the donors excluded over 15 rarely observed V segments, including chromosome 9 orphons, because counts were too low. The sequencing pipeline was judged likely to have produced a cluster of highly shared sequence variants as a technical artifact. Only TCR beta chains were sequenced in this cohort, and the absence of alpha or paired-chain data limited detectable features. In a later analysis, several top co-occurrence clusters were reported to appear linked to parvovirus B19, influenza, CMV and Epstein-Barr virus. The authors suggested that the approach could potentially be extended to other disease states and immunological phenotypes. The classifier was reported to diagnose cytomegalovirus status with high specificity and sensitivity in both the original and validation cohorts. Correlated functional status among segregating V segments might reflect linkage disequilibrium, but an unknown experimental factor could not be ruled out. For the cohort, immune exposure information was limited to CMV serostatus. According to a later genetic analysis, donors in an Asian-associated ancestry cluster had fewer N-insertions in productive TCRs than the roughly 660-donor mean. A later analysis found that HLA-associated TCR beta chains were more clonally expanded and had lower generation probabilities than equally common non-associated chains. Most CMV-associated TCR beta chains appeared to be HLA-restricted in a later analysis, and the HLA associations seemed to be driven largely by CMV exposure. Strong co-occurrence of HLA alleles, especially DR and DQ, made assigning TCR associations to individual alleles difficult. A few of the identified cytomegalovirus-associated TCR beta chains were confirmed in vitro to be specific for cytomegalovirus antigens. Most TCR sequences were observed very rarely across donors, whereas some public TCRs were present in many individuals.

Recombination connected TRBV30 to TRBJ2-3; there is no confident call for the D gene. The sequenced material came from PBMCs. The receptor comes from a boy under 18 in good health and CMV-seronegative. The DNA is as follows: TGTGCCTGGAGTTCTGGAGCCGGAGACACAGATACGCAGTATTTT. Translated, this gives CAWSSGAGDTDTQYF.